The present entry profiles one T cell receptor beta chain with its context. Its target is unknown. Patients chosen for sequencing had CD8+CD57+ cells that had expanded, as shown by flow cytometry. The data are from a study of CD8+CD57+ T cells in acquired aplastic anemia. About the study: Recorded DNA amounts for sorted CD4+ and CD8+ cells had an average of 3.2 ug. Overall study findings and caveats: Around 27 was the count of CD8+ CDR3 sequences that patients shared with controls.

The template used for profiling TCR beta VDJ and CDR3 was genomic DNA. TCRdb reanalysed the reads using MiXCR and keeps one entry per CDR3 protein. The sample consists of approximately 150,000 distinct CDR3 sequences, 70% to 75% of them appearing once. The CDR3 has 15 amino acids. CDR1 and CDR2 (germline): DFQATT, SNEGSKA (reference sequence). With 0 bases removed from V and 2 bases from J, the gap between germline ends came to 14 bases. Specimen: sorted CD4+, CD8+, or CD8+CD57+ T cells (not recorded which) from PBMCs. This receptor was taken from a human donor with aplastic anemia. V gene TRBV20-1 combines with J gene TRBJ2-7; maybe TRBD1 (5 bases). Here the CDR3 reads CSARDRRANPYEQYF. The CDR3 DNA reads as TGCAGTGCTAGAGATCGCAGGGCAAATCCCTACGAGCAGTACTTC.